This TCR beta chain was obtained from a study of cytomegalovirus exposure and HLA in healthy donors. After removal of 6 bases from V and 1 base from J, the junction contained 6 bases not matched to a gene. Germline assignment: CDR1 MRHNA and CDR2 SNTAGT. The CDR3 spans 15 residues. In its sample, this clone was seen a few times. Its specificity is not known. The protocol was immunoSEQ multiplex PCR, while the TCRdb copy is restricted to in-frame clones and leaves out a portion. In the table there are 80,000 to 100,000 clones, roughly 89% of which are singletons. Study-level findings and limits: For most TCR sequences rarity was the rule, although some public TCRs occurred in many donors. Reports described diagnosis of cytomegalovirus status by the classifier as highly specific and sensitive.

V usage is TRBV6-4 and J usage is TRBJ1-1; 9 bases agree with TRBD1. The sequencing sample was made of PBMCs. This sequence originates from a woman in her 30s in good health and CMV-seronegative. CDR3 protein: CASREDRGGNTEAFF. The CDR3 nucleotides read TGTGCCAGCAGGGAGGACAGGGGCGGGAACACTGAAGCTTTCTTT.